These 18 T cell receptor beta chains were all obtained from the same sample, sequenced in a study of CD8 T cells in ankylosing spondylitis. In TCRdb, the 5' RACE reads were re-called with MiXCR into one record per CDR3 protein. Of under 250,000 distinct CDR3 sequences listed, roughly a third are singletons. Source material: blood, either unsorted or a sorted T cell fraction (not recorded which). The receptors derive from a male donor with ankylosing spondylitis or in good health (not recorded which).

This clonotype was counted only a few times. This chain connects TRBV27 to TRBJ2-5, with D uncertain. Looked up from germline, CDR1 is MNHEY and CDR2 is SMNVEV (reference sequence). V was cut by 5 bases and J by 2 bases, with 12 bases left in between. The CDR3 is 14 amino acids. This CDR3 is CASSLRNPQETQYF. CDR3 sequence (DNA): TGTGCCAGCAGTCTCCGAAACCCTCAAGAGACCCAGTACTTC.

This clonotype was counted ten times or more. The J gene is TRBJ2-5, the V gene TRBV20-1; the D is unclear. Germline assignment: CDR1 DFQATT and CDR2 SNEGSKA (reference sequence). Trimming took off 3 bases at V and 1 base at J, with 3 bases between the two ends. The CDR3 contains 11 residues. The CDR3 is CSASLQETQYF. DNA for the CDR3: TGCAGTGCTAGTCTCCAAGAGACCCAGTACTTC.

Here the CDR3 reads CSASGPVGTGELFF. The CDR3 DNA reads as TGCAGTGCTAGTGGACCCGTAGGGACCGGGGAGCTGTTTTTT. The chain uses TRBV20-1 and TRBJ2-2, with D unresolved. Germline V lookup: CDR1 DFQATT, CDR2 SNEGSKA (reference sequence). The CDR3 runs 14 residues. V dropped 3 bases and J dropped 5 bases, with 13 bases sitting between them.

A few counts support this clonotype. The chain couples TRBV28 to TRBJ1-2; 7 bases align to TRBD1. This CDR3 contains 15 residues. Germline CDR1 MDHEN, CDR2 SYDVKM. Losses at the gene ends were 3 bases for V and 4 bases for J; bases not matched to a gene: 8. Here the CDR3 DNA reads TGTGCCAGCAGTTTTGGGAAGGGGGCATTCTATGGCTACACCTTC. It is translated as CASSFGKGAFYGYTF.

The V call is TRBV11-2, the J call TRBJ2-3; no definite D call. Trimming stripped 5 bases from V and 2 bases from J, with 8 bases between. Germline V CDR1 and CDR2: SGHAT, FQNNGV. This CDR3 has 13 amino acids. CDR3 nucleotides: TGTGCCAGCAGCCTCCTCGACACAGATACGCAGTATTTT. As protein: CASSLLDTDTQYF.

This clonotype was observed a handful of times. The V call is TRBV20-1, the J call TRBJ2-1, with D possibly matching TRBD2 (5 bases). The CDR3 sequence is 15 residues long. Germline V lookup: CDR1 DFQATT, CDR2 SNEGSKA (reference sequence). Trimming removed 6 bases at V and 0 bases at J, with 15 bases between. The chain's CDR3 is CSAEADPSSYNEQFF. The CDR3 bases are TGCAGTGCGGAAGCGGACCCGAGCTCCTACAATGAGCAGTTCTTC.

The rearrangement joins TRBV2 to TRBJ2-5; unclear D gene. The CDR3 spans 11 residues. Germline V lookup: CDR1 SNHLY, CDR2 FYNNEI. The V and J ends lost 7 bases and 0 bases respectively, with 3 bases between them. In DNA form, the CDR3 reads TGTGCCAGCAAATACCAAGAGACCCAGTACTTC. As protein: CASKYQETQYF.

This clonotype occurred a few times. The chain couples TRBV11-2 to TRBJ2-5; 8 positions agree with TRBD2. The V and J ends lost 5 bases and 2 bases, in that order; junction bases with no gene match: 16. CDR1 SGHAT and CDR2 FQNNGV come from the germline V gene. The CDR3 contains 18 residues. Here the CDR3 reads CASSPRVAGIVGQETQYF. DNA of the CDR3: TGTGCCAGCAGCCCTCGGGTAGCGGGGATCGTAGGGCAAGAGACCCAGTACTTC.

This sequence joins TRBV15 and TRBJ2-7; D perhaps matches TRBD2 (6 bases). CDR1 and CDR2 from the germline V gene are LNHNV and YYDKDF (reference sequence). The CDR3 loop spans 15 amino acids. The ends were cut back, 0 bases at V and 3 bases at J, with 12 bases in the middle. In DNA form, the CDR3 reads TGTGCCACCAGCAGAGATCCGGGGGTCGGCTACGAGCAGTACTTC. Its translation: CATSRDPGVGYEQYF.

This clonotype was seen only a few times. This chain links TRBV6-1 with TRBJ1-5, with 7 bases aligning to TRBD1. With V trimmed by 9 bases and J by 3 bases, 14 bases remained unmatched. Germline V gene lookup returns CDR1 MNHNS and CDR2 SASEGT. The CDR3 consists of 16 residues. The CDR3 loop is CASCRGNCGVNQPQHF. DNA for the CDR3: TGTGCCAGTTGCAGGGGGAATTGTGGGGTCAATCAGCCCCAGCATTTT.

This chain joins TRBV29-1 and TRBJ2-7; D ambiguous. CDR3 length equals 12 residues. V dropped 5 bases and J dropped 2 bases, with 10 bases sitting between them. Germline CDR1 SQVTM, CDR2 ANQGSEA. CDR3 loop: CSVITGAYEQYF. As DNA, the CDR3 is TGCAGCGTTATCACGGGTGCCTACGAGCAGTACTTC.

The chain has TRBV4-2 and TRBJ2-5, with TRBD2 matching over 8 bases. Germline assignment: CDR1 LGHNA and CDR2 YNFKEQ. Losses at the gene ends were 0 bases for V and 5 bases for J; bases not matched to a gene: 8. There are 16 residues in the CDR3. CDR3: CASSQELRTSRETQYF. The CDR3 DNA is TGTGCCAGCAGCCAAGAACTCCGGACTAGCCGCGAGACCCAGTACTTC.

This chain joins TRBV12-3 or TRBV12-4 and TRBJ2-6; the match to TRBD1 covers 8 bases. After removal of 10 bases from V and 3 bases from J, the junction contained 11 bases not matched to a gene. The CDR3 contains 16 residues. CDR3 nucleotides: TGTGCCATCGAACCAGGGGGCGCAGATGGGGCCAACGTCCTGACTTTC. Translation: CAIEPGGADGANVLTF.

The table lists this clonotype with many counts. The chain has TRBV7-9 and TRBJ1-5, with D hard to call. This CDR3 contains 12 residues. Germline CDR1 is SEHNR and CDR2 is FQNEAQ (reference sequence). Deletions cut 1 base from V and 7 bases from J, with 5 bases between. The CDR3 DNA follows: TGTGCCAGCAGCTTAGGCAGCCAGCCCCAGCATTTT. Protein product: CASSLGSQPQHF.

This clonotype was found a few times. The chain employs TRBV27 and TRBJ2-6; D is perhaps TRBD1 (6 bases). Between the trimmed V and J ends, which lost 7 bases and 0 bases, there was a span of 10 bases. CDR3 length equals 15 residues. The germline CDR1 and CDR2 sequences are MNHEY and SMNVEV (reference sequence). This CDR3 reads CASTGASSGANVLTF. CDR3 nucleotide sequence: TGTGCCAGCACAGGGGCCTCCTCTGGGGCCAACGTCCTGACTTTC.

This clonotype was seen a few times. The CDR3 DNA is TGTGCCAGCAGCTTCGAGAGACTGACAGGGGGCGATTTGGACACCGGGGAGCTGTTTTTT. As protein: CASSFERLTGGDLDTGELFF. The chain carries TRBV5-6 and TRBJ2-2; TRBD1 matches 10 bases. Germline assignment: CDR1 SGHDT and CDR2 YYEEEE. V trimming: 2 bases; J trimming: 3 bases; junction bases outside the gene matches: 16. This CDR3 has 20 amino acids.

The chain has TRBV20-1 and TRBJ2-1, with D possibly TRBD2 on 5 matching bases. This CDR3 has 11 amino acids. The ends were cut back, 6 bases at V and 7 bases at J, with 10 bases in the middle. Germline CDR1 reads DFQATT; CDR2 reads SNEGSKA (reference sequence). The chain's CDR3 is CSARLANEQFF. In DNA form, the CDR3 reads TGCAGTGCCCGTCTAGCAAATGAGCAGTTCTTC.

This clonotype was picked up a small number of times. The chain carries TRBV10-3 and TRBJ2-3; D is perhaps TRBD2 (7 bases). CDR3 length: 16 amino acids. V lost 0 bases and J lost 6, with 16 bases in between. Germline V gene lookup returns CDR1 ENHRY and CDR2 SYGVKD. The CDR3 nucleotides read TGTGCCATCAGTGAGTCGAGGGGGGGGCCAGTGGATACGCAGTATTTT. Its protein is CAISESRGGPVDTQYF.